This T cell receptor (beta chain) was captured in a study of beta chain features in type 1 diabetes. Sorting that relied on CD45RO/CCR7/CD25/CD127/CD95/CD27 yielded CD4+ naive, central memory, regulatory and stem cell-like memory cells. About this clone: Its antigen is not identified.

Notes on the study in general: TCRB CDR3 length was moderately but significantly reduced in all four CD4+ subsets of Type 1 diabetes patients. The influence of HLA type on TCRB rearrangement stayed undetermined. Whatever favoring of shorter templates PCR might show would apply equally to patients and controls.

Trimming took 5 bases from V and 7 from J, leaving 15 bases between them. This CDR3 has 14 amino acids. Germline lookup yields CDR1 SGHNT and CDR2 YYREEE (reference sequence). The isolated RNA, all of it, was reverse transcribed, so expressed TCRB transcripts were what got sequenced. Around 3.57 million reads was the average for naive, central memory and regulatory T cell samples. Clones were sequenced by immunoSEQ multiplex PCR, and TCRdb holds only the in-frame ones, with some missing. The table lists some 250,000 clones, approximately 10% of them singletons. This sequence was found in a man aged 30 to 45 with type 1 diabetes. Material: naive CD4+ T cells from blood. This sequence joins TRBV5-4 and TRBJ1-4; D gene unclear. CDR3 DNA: TGTGCCAGCAGTGGGATCGAGGGTAGTGAAAAACTGTTTTTT. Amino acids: CASSGIEGSEKLFF.